The 5 T cell receptor beta chains reported below all come from one sample, sequenced in a study of T cells in Graves' hyperthyroidism and ophthalmopathy. Amplified TCR beta CDR3 regions came from RNA transcripts. The TCR CDR3 first-round RT-PCR relied on the HTBI primer set. One entry per CDR3 protein results from TCRdb running MiXCR on the multiplex PCR reads. The table has about 620,000 distinct CDR3 sequences, around 16% seen once. Sample: blood. The origin of the receptors is a woman in her thirties with Graves' hyperthyroidism.

This clonotype was seen ten or more times. The chain employs TRBV28 and TRBJ1-2; D is undetermined. The V and J ends lost 2 bases and 7 bases respectively, with 11 bases between them. The V gene's germline CDR1 is MDHEN and CDR2 SYDVKM. CDR3 length: 13 residues. The CDR3 DNA sequence: TGTGCCAGCAGTTTAACAGTACCTCCTGGCTACACCTTC. Translation gives CASSLTVPPGYTF.

In its sample, this clonotype was seen a few times. The J gene is TRBJ2-2, the V gene TRBV11-3; D is perhaps TRBD1 (6 bases). CDR1 is SGHNT, CDR2 YENEEA, per germline. The length of the CDR3 is 19 residues. V was clipped by 3 bases and J by 3 bases, with 23 bases between them. The CDR3 nucleotides are TGTGCCAGCAGCTTTGCGGAAGGGTTGTCCCGGACAGACACCGGGGAGCTGTTTTTT. This translates into CASSFAEGLSRTDTGELFF.

The rearrangement uses TRBV6-5 and TRBJ1-1, with 9 bases fitting TRBD1. V lost 2 bases and J lost 5; bases outside the gene matches: 18. There are 19 residues in the CDR3. The V gene's germline CDR1 is MNHEY and CDR2 SVGAGI. The CDR3 sequence: CASSYVPYRGRFPKTEAFF. CDR3 coding DNA: TGTGCCAGCAGTTACGTACCCTACAGGGGGCGCTTCCCGAAGACTGAAGCTTTCTTT.

This clonotype occurred many times. This sequence joins TRBV20-1 and TRBJ2-3; tentatively, D is TRBD2 (7 bases). Trimming cost V 5 bases and J 2 bases, with 17 bases left between them. Germline CDR1 reads DFQATT; CDR2 reads SNEGSKA (reference sequence). The CDR3 has 15 residues. The CDR3 DNA reads as TGCAGTGCTCGGGGGCAGCGGGACTTCACAGATACGCAGTATTTT. Its protein is CSARGQRDFTDTQYF.

At least ten counts were recorded for this clonotype. V usage is TRBV5-1 and J usage is TRBJ1-1, with D perhaps matching TRBD1 (5 bases). Trimming cost V 1 base and J 10 bases, with 20 bases left between them. There are 15 residues in the CDR3. CDR1 and CDR2 from the germline V gene are SGHRS and YFSETQ. This CDR3 reads CASSLIFWDGGGAFF. Here the CDR3 DNA reads TGCGCCAGCAGCTTGATTTTCTGGGACGGCGGGGGAGCTTTCTTT.